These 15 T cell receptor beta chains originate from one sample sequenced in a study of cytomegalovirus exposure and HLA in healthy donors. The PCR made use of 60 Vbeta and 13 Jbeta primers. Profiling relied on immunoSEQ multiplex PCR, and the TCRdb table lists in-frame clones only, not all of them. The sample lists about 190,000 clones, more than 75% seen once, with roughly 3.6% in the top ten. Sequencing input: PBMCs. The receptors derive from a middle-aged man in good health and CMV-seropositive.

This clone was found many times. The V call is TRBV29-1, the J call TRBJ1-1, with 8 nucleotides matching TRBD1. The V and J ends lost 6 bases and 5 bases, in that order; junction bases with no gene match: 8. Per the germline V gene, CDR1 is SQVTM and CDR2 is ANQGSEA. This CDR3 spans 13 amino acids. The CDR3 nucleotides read TGCAGCGTGAACAGGGGGGAGGGAACTGAAGCTTTCTTT. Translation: CSVNRGEGTEAFF.

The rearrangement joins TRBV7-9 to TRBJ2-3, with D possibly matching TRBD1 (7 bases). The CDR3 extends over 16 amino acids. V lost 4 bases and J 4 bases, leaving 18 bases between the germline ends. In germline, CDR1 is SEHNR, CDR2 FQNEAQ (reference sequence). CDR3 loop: CASSSLHQGGADTQYF. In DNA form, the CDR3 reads TGTGCCAGCAGCTCCCTCCACCAGGGGGGCGCAGATACGCAGTATTTT.

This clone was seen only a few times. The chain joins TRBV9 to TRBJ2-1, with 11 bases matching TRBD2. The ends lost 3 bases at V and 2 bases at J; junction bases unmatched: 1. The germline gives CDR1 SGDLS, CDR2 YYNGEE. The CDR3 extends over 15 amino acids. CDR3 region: CASSETSGAYNEQFF. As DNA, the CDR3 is TGTGCCAGCAGCGAGACTAGCGGGGCCTACAATGAGCAGTTCTTC.

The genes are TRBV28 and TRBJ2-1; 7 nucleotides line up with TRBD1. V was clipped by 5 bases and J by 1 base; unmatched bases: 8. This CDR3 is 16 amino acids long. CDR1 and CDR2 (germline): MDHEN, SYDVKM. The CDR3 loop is CASSQRDRKSYNEQFF. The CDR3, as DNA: TGTGCCAGCAGTCAAAGGGACAGAAAGTCCTACAATGAGCAGTTCTTC.

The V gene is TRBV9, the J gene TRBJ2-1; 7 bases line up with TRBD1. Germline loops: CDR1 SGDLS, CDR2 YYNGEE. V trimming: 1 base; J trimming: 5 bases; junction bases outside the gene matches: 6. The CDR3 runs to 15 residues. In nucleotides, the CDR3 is TGTGCCAGCAGCGTACTACAGGGGCTGCACAATGAGCAGTTCTTC. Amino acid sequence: CASSVLQGLHNEQFF.

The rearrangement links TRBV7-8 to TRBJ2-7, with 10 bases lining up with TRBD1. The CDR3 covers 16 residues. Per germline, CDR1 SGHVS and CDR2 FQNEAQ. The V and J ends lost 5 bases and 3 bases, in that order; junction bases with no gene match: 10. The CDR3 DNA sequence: TGTGCCAGCAGCCCCGCCGGGACAGGGGCGGTCTACGAGCAGTACTTC. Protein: CASSPAGTGAVYEQYF.

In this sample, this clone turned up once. CDR3 in amino acids: CASSLGNTRPSTDTQYF. The DNA of the CDR3 is TGTGCCAGCAGCTTAGGGAATACTAGGCCTAGCACAGATACGCAGTATTTT. The rearrangement links TRBV7-9 to TRBJ2-3; a possible D gene is TRBD2 (5 bases). The CDR3 is 17 amino acids. CDR1 and CDR2 from the germline V gene are SEHNR and FQNEAQ (reference sequence). V was cut by 1 base and J by 0 bases, with 14 bases left in between.

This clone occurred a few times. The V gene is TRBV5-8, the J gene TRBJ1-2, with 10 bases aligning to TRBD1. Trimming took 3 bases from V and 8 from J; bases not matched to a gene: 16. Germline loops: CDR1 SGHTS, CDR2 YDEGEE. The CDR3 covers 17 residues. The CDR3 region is CASSSGAGTGVMRGYTF. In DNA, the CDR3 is TGTGCCAGCAGCTCGGGCGCCGGGACAGGGGTGATGCGGGGCTACACCTTC.

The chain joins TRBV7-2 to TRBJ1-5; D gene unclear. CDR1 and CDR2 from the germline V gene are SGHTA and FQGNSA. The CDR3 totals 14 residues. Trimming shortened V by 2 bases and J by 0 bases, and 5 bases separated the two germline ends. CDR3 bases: TGTGCCAGCAGCTTATACTATAGCAATCAGCCCCAGCATTTT. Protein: CASSLYYSNQPQHF.

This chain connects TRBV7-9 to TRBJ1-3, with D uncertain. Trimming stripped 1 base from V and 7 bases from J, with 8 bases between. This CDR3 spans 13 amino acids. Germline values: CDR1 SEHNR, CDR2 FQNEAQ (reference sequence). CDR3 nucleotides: TGTGCCAGCAGCTTAGGAACGGGGAACACCATATATTTT. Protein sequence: CASSLGTGNTIYF.

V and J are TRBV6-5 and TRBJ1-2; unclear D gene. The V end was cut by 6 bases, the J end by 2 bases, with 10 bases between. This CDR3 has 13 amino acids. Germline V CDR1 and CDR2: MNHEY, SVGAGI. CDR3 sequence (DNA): TGTGCCAGCAGCGGTGGACTGAACTATGGCTACACCTTC. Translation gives CASSGGLNYGYTF.

CDR3 residues: CASSEFSYNEQFF. The CDR3 DNA reads TGTGCCAGCAGTGAATTCAGTTACAATGAGCAGTTCTTC. This chain joins TRBV2 and TRBJ2-1; D ambiguous. Deletions cut 2 bases from V and 4 bases from J, with 6 bases between. Germline V CDR1 and CDR2: SNHLY, FYNNEI. This CDR3 is built from 13 residues.

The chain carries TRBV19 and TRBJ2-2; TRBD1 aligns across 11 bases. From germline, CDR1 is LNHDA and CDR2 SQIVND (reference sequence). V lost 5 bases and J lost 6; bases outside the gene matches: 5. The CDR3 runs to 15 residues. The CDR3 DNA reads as TGTGCCAGTAGTCCTGGACAGGGGGCGGCCGGGGAGCTGTTTTTT. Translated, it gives CASSPGQGAAGELFF. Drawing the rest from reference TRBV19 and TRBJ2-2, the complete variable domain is DGGITQSPKYLFRKEGQNVTLSCEQNLNHDAMYWYRQDPGQGLRLIYYSQIVNDFQKGDIAEGYSVSREKKESFPLTVTSAQKNPTAFYLCASSPGQGAAGELFFGEGSRLTVL.

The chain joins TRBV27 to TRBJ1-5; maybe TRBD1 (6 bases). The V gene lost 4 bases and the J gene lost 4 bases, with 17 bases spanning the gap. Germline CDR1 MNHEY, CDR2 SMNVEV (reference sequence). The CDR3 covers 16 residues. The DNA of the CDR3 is TGTGCCAGCAGTTGGTCTTCAGGGGACCTAAATCAGCCCCAGCATTTT. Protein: CASSWSSGDLNQPQHF.

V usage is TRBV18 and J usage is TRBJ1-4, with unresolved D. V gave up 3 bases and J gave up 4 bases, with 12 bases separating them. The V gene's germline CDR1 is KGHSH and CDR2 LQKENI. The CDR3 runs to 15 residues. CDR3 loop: CASSPTSGSNEKLFF. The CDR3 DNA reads TGTGCCAGCTCACCCACTTCCGGGAGTAATGAAAAACTGTTTTTT.